What follows are 21 T cell receptor beta chains derived from one specimen sequenced in a study of glioma-infiltrating T cells. TCR alpha and beta CDR3 regions were amplified from RNA using iRepertoire nested multiplex PCR. One entry per CDR3 protein, called by TCRdb with MiXCR from the multiplex PCR reads. The repertoire holds about 110,000 distinct CDR3 sequences, with around 25% as singletons. The source material was glioma tissue, nonneoplastic brain tissue, or PBMCs (not recorded which). These receptors came from a human donor with low-grade glioma or glioblastoma, undergoing nonglioma brain surgery, or in good health (not recorded which).

This clonotype showed up many times. V is TRBV18 and J is TRBJ1-6, with TRBD1 as a possible D gene (5 bases). Germline values: CDR1 KGHSH, CDR2 LQKENI. V was shortened by 3 bases and J by 6 bases, with 12 bases between the two germline ends. The CDR3 has 15 amino acids. The CDR3, as DNA: TGTGCCAGCTCACCGTCGGGACCGATTAATTCACCCCTCCACTTT. Its protein is CASSPSGPINSPLHF.

This clonotype is medium-sized within its sample. The CDR3 nucleotides are TGCAGTGCCAAACTAGCGGGAGGAGGAGATACGCAGTATTTT. The encoded protein is CSAKLAGGGDTQYF. The V call is TRBV20-1, the J call TRBJ2-3, with 12 nucleotides matching TRBD2. Germline CDR1 is DFQATT and CDR2 is SNEGSKA (reference sequence). V was pared by 6 bases and J by 5 bases, with 6 bases of the junction left unmatched. The length of the CDR3 is 14 residues.

Points on this clonotype: A junction end diverges from the germline sequence, so it may reflect a read error. This chain links TRBV27 with TRBJ2-5; D ambiguous. Looked up from germline, CDR1 is MNHEY and CDR2 is SMNVEV (reference sequence). The CDR3 has 13 amino acids. The CDR3 is CASSSKYQETKYF. The CDR3 DNA reads as TGTGCCAGCAGTTCCAAGTACCAAGAGACCAAGTACTTC.

Regarding this clonotype: A much larger clone lies one base from this, so it may be a read error. The chain recombines TRBV7-3 with TRBJ2-1, with 11 bases identical to TRBD2. The CDR3 is 16 amino acids. The germline gives CDR1 SGHTA, CDR2 FQGTGA. The CDR3 loop reads CASGLSSGGYYNEQFF. CDR3 bases: TGTGCCAGCGGCTTATCTAGCGGGGGGTACTACAATGAGCAGTTCTTC.

The chain links TRBV28 to TRBJ2-2; D not resolved. This CDR3 comprises 12 residues. CDR1 MDHEN and CDR2 SYDVKM come from the germline V gene. This chain's CDR3 is CVSSLDTGELFF. CDR3 in DNA: TGTGTTAGCAGTCTAGACACCGGGGAGCTGTTTTTT.

Details on this clonotype: This may be a read error, as it is one base from a much larger clone. The chain links TRBV2 to TRBJ2-3, with a tentative D call TRBD1 (6 bases). The CDR3 is 16 residues long. V was clipped by 4 bases and J by 2 bases, with 16 bases between them. Germline V gene sequence: CDR1 SNHLY, CDR2 FYNNEI. CDR3 bases: TGTGCCAGCAGTGGTTCCGGGGCAGGGGACACAGATACGCAGTATTTT. This codes for CASSGSGAGDTDTQYF.

This clonotype has at least ten counts. The chain links TRBV7-2 to TRBJ1-3; no reliable D call. The CDR3 totals 11 residues. Germline V gene sequence: CDR1 SGHTA, CDR2 FQGNSA. With 1 base removed from V and 8 bases from J, the gap between germline ends came to 3 bases. CDR3 sequence reads: CASSLGDTIYF. The CDR3 DNA sequence: TGTGCCAGCAGCTTAGGGGACACCATATATTTT.

V is TRBV12-3 or TRBV12-4 and J is TRBJ1-5; no definite D call. V was shortened by 7 bases and J by 4 bases, with 14 bases between the two germline ends. The CDR3 spans 14 residues. This chain's CDR3 is CASMVSHQNQPQHF. In nucleotides, the CDR3 is TGTGCCAGCATGGTCAGTCACCAAAATCAGCCCCAGCATTTT.

This clonotype was observed at least ten times. The chain carries TRBV7-2 and TRBJ1-3; D possibly corresponds to TRBD1 (6 bases). Trimming took 7 bases from V and 0 from J, leaving 13 bases between them. Looked up from germline, CDR1 is SGHTA and CDR2 is FQGNSA. There are 15 residues in the CDR3. CDR3: CASITDSLSGNTIYF. CDR3 nucleotide sequence: TGTGCCAGCATCACGGACAGCCTCTCTGGAAACACCATATATTTT. The full variable domain, its missing parts supplied by reference TRBV7-2 and TRBJ1-3, is GAGVSQSPSNKVTEKGKDVELRCDPISGHTALYWYRQSLGQGLEFLIYFQGNSAPDKSGLPSDRFSAERTGGSVSTLTIQRTQQEDSAVYLCASITDSLSGNTIYFGEGSWLTVV.

In its sample, this clonotype was seen many times. This sequence joins TRBV20-1 and TRBJ2-3; TRBD1 matches at 9 bases. V was clipped by 5 bases and J by 3 bases; unmatched bases: 6. This CDR3 has 14 residues. CDR1 DFQATT and CDR2 SNEGSKA come from the germline V gene (reference sequence). The CDR3 here is CSAPPGQGTDTQYF. Here the CDR3 DNA reads TGCAGTGCTCCCCCGGGACAGGGAACAGATACGCAGTATTTT.

This clonotype showed up many times. The chain's CDR3 is CASSEPTGTEAFF. CDR3 DNA sequence: TGTGCCAGCAGTGAGCCGACAGGGACTGAAGCTTTCTTT. The V call is TRBV6-4, the J call TRBJ1-1; 7 nucleotides align to TRBD1. CDR3 length equals 13 residues. Per the germline V gene, CDR1 is MRHNA and CDR2 is SNTAGT. The V and J ends lost 3 bases and 5 bases, in that order; junction bases with no gene match: 3.

About this clonotype itself: One end of the junction is discordant with germline, which a read error may explain. The chain uses TRBV7-2 and TRBJ2-5; 11 bases are a match to TRBD2. Per the germline V gene, CDR1 is SGHTA and CDR2 is FQGNSA. This CDR3 has 15 residues. The CDR3 here is CASSQTSGELKTQYF. The CDR3 coding sequence is TGTGCCAGCAGCCAGACTAGCGGGGAGTTAAAGACCCAGTACTTT. The variable domain in full, completed from reference TRBV7-2 and TRBJ2-5, reads GAGVSQSPSNKVTEKGKDVELRCDPISGHTALYWYRQSLGQGLEFLIYFQGNSAPDKSGLPSDRFSAERTGGSVSTLTIQRTQQEDSAVYLCASSQTSGELKTQYFGPGTRLLVL.

Comment on this clonotype: One base away lies a much larger clone, so this may be a sequencing read error. This rearrangement joins TRBV7-9 to TRBJ1-1; D remains ambiguous. V gave up 6 bases and J gave up 1 base, with 12 bases separating them. The germline gives CDR1 SEHNR, CDR2 FQNEAQ (reference sequence). The CDR3 is made up of 14 amino acids. CDR3 nucleotide sequence: TGTGCCAGCAGATTTAACAAAGAGAACACTGAAGCTTTCTTT. Amino acids: CASRFNKENTEAFF.

This clonotype was found many times. J is TRBJ1-1 and V is TRBV28, with TRBD1 matching 7 bases. Germline V gives CDR1 MDHEN, CDR2 SYDVKM. V shed 5 bases, J shed 3 bases, and the junction held 3 bases outside the gene matches. The CDR3 spans 13 residues. CDR3 sequence (DNA): TGTGCCAGCAGTCCTACAGGGGACACTGAAGCTTTCTTT. It translates to CASSPTGDTEAFF. The full variable domain, in which reference TRBV28 and TRBJ1-1 provide the parts outside the CDR3, is DVKVTQSSRYLVKRTGEKVFLECVQDMDHENMFWYRQDPGLGLRLIYFSYDVKMKEKGDIPEGYSVSREKKERFSLILESASTNQTSMYLCASSPTGDTEAFFGQGTRLTVV.

The table lists this clonotype with many counts. The genes are TRBV7-3 and TRBJ1-5; perhaps TRBD1 as D (5 bases). V gave up 0 bases and J gave up 7 bases, with 7 bases separating them. From germline, CDR1 is SGHTA and CDR2 FQGTGA. The CDR3 runs 13 residues. The CDR3 DNA follows: TGTGCCAGCAGCTTAACGGGGGGGCAGCCCCAGCATTTT. Translating it yields CASSLTGGQPQHF.

Ten or more counts support this clonotype. The rearrangement links TRBV20-1 to TRBJ1-5; D may be TRBD1 (6 bases). This CDR3 is 14 amino acids long. The germline V gene has CDR1 DFQATT and CDR2 SNEGSKA (reference sequence). Trimming pared 6 bases from V and 6 bases from J, leaving 18 bases between. The CDR3 DNA reads as TGCAGTGCCACCATCTCGGGCAGGGGTCAGCCCCAGCATTTT. This gives the protein CSATISGRGQPQHF.

This clonotype was detected many times. This chain uses TRBV20-1 with TRBJ1-1; TRBD1 matches 8 bases. This CDR3 has 14 amino acids. Germline V gene lookup returns CDR1 DFQATT and CDR2 SNEGSKA (reference sequence). After removal of 3 bases from V and 3 bases from J, the junction contained 6 bases not matched to a gene. The CDR3 DNA reads TGCAGTGCTAGTCTAGGGACAGGAGACACTGAAGCTTTCTTT. It translates to CSASLGTGDTEAFF.

This clonotype showed up many times. V gene TRBV4-1 combines with J gene TRBJ1-1; D might be TRBD1 (6 bases). Germline V gene sequence: CDR1 MGHRA, CDR2 YSYEKL. V was shortened by 3 bases and J by 6 bases, with 14 bases between the two germline ends. The CDR3 sequence is 14 residues long. For the CDR3, the DNA is TGCGCCAGCAGCCAGAGAAGGGGGGGATCTGAAGCTTTCTTT. Protein product: CASSQRRGGSEAFF.

This clonotype was recorded many times. The chain combines TRBV6-1 with TRBJ2-1, with 10 bases aligning to TRBD1. J was trimmed by 6 bases and V by 10 bases; bases with no gene match: 9. Looked up from germline, CDR1 is MNHNS and CDR2 is SASEGT. The CDR3 totals 14 residues. Here the CDR3 reads CATCRDRGPNEQFF. CDR3 in DNA: TGTGCCACATGCCGGGACAGGGGACCCAATGAGCAGTTCTTC.

Many counts were recorded for this clonotype. This rearrangement joins TRBV2 to TRBJ1-6, with a tentative D call TRBD1 (5 bases). Trimming removed 2 bases from V and 7 bases from J, with 12 bases in between. Germline V gene lookup returns CDR1 SNHLY and CDR2 FYNNEI. This CDR3 has 15 amino acids. The DNA of the CDR3 is TGTGCCAGCAGTGAATACGGGGGAAAGAATTCACCCCTCCACTTT. Protein: CASSEYGGKNSPLHF. The full variable domain, rest sourced from reference TRBV2 and TRBJ1-6, is EPEVTQTPSHQVTQMGQEVILRCVPISNHLYFYWYRQILGQKVEFLVSFYNNEISEKSEIFDDQFSVERPDGSNFTLKIRSTKLEDSAMYFCASSEYGGKNSPLHFGNGTRLTVT.

This clonotype was recorded a few times. This sequence joins TRBV19 and TRBJ2-1; D not certain. Germline CDR1 and CDR2: LNHDA and SQIVND (reference sequence). CDR3 length equals 13 residues. V shed 5 bases and J shed 4 bases, with 9 bases lying between them. CDR3 protein: CASSPDGYNEQFF. The DNA of the CDR3 is TGTGCCAGTAGTCCGGACGGTTACAATGAGCAGTTCTTC.